A selection of T cell receptor beta chains follows, all from one sample in a study of OX40 agonist ivuxolimab in advanced cancers. Sequenced by immunoSEQ multiplex PCR; TCRdb stores in-frame clones only, minus some. The profile covers fewer than 65,000 clones, with approximately 91% appearing a single time and roughly 6.9% taken by the ten largest. Sequences were derived from CD4+ or CD8+ T cells sorted from blood, sampled in a trial of the OX40 agonist ivuxolimab. Receptor source: an adult with an advanced solid tumor such as melanoma, head and neck, liver or kidney cancer. Both conserved end residues are part of each CDR3. The order of the fields is D gene, V gene, CDR3 length, J gene, clone size, CDR3 DNA, CDR3 protein. A D gene is named only where the DNA matches it firmly. A clone size is listed for some rows: how often the clone was seen (once, few, many), or a class if it is expanded.

-	TRBV13	14	TRBJ1-1	-	TGTGCCAGCAGCTTACCTTCGGGGAACACTGAAGCTTTCTTT	CASSLPSGNTEAFF
-	TRBV27	17	TRBJ1-1	once	TGTGCCAGCAGTTTTTCCCCAGTTCTGCGGGTGAACACTGAAGCTTTCTTT	CASSFSPVLRVNTEAFF
-	TRBV29-1	14	TRBJ2-2	-	TGCAGCGTTGTCCAAAGGGCAAACACCGGGGAGCTGTTTTTT	CSVVQRANTGELFF
-	TRBV11-2	13	TRBJ2-1	-	TGTGCCAGCCGAGTAGACCCTTCCAATGAGCAGTTCTTC	CASRVDPSNEQFF
TRBD1	TRBV5-1	15	TRBJ2-7	-	TGCGCCAGCAGCTTGGAGACAGGGGGCGCGGGCGAGCAGTACTTC	CASSLETGGAGEQYF
TRBD1	TRBV28	14	TRBJ1-2	-	TGTGCCAGCAGTTTCGGACAGGGGAACTATGGCTACACCTTC	CASSFGQGNYGYTF
-	TRBV2	11	TRBJ2-4	-	TGTGCCAGCAGTGAGGAGAACATTCAGTACTTC	CASSEENIQYF
-	TRBV5-1	12	TRBJ1-2	-	TGCGCCAGCAGCTTGGATCGGGGCTTTTACACCTTC	CASSLDRGFYTF
TRBD2	TRBV10-3	15	TRBJ2-7	-	TGTGCCATCAGTGCCCTAGCGGGGGTCTCCTACGAGCAGTACTTC	CAISALAGVSYEQYF
-	TRBV2	16	TRBJ1-1	-	TGTGCCAGCAGCCTCGGTACAGGGCAAGGACGAACTGAAGCTTTCTTT	CASSLGTGQGRTEAFF
-	TRBV5-4	14	TRBJ2-7	-	TGTGCCAGCACCGCCTTAGGGCAGCGCCACGAGCAGTACTTC	CASTALGQRHEQYF
TRBD1	TRBV5-8	14	TRBJ1-3	-	TGTGCCAGCAGCACCGGACAGGGGGTGAACACCATATATTTT	CASSTGQGVNTIYF
TRBD2	TRBV18	17	TRBJ2-5	-	TGTGCCAGCTCACCTCGGACTAGCGGGAGAAGTGGAGAGACCCAGTACTTC	CASSPRTSGRSGETQYF
-	TRBV2	14	TRBJ1-5	-	TGTGCCAGCAGTGAACAGTTGCGCAATCAGCCCCAGCATTTT	CASSEQLRNQPQHF
-	TRBV28	14	TRBJ2-7	-	TGTGCCAGCAGACTTTCAGGAGTTAACCACGAGCAGTACTTC	CASRLSGVNHEQYF
-	TRBV5-4	11	TRBJ2-7	once	TGTGCCAGCAGCCAGGGTTGGGAGCAGTACTTC	CASSQGWEQYF
-	TRBV20-1	11	TRBJ2-5	-	TGCAGTGCCCTATCGGGGGAGACCCAGTACTTC	CSALSGETQYF
TRBD2	TRBV18	17	TRBJ2-7	-	TGTGCCAGCTCACCAGGTACGGGACTAGCGGGAACCTACGAGCAGTACTTC	CASSPGTGLAGTYEQYF
-	TRBV4-2	16	TRBJ2-3	-	TGTGCCAGCAGCCAAGAGGTGGGAAGGAGCACAGATACGCAGTATTTT	CASSQEVGRSTDTQYF
-	TRBV5-1	15	TRBJ2-1	once	TGCGCCAGCAGCCCCAGGGCGGGGACCTACAATGAGCAGTTCTTC	CASSPRAGTYNEQFF
TRBD1	TRBV9	14	TRBJ1-2	-	TGTGCCAGCAGCGTAGAGGTTAGGGACAGGGACTACACCTTC	CASSVEVRDRDYTF
TRBD2	TRBV30	13	TRBJ2-7	-	TGTGCCTGGAGGCAGACTAGCGGCTACGAGCAGTACTTC	CAWRQTSGYEQYF
TRBD1	TRBV7-9	15	TRBJ2-4	-	TGTGCCAGCAGCTTCGAGGGACAGGGATCGGGCATTCAGTACTTC	CASSFEGQGSGIQYF
-	TRBV2	14	TRBJ1-1	-	TGTGCCAGCAGTGAAGAGACATCGGGGACTGAAGCTTTCTTT	CASSEETSGTEAFF
TRBD2	TRBV19	15	TRBJ2-1	once	TGTGCCAGTAGCACGGGACTAGCGGGAGCCAATGAGCAGTTCTTC	CASSTGLAGANEQFF
TRBD1	TRBV5-1	15	TRBJ2-5	-	TGCGCCAGCAGCTACGGGACAGGAACCGAAGAGACCCAGTACTTC	CASSYGTGTEETQYF
-	TRBV11-2	13	TRBJ2-5	-	TGTGCCAGCAGCTTGGACTCTCGAGAGACCCAGTACTTC	CASSLDSRETQYF
-	TRBV19	15	TRBJ1-1	-	TGTGCCAGTAGTACCCGCAGGGTGATGGGTACTGAAGCTTTCTTT	CASSTRRVMGTEAFF
TRBD2	TRBV19	14	TRBJ2-1	-	TGTGCCAGTAGAAGACTAGCGGGAAACAATGAGCAGTTCTTC	CASRRLAGNNEQFF
TRBD1	TRBV27	18	TRBJ1-4	-	TGTGCCAGCAGTTTATCGAAATGGGACAGGGGCGCCGTGGAAAAACTGTTTTTT	CASSLSKWDRGAVEKLFF
-	TRBV27	14	TRBJ2-5	-	TGTGCCACCGGGAGGACAGGGTACCAAGAGACCCAGTACTTC	CATGRTGYQETQYF
-	TRBV6-1	12	TRBJ1-2	-	TGTGCCAGCAGTGATCAAAGGATTGGCTACACCTTC	CASSDQRIGYTF
TRBD1	TRBV19	16	TRBJ1-2	-	TGTGCCAGTAGTTTCCCGACAGGGGGTACTGGTTATGGCTACACCTTC	CASSFPTGGTGYGYTF
-	TRBV4-2	15	TRBJ2-4	-	TGTGCCAGCAGCACCGACGACGTAGCCAAAAACATTCAGTACTTC	CASSTDDVAKNIQYF
TRBD1	TRBV7-9	14	TRBJ1-6	-	TGTGCCAGCGTCCGGGGACAGGGATCCAGACCCCTCCACTTT	CASVRGQGSRPLHF
-	TRBV19	14	TRBJ1-1	few	TGTGCCAGTAGTTCATCAGCGAGGCACACTGAAGCTTTCTTT	CASSSSARHTEAFF
-	TRBV20-1	9	TRBJ1-2	once	TGCAGTGGTGGTCGCGGCTACACCTTC	CSGGRGYTF
-	TRBV18	15	TRBJ1-1	-	TGTGCCAGCTCACCACTCGCCGGGTTAAACACTGAAGCTTTCTTT	CASSPLAGLNTEAFF
-	TRBV7-9	16	TRBJ1-2	few	TGTGCCAGCAGCTCCCGACAAGGAGGGGCCGTCTATGGCTACACCTTC	CASSSRQGGAVYGYTF
-	TRBV5-8	13	TRBJ1-2	-	TGTGCCAGCAGCTTAGGAGCTTACTATGGCTACACCTTC	CASSLGAYYGYTF
-	TRBV2	13	TRBJ1-2	once	TGTGCCAGCAGCGGGCCGGGCCCGAGAGGCTACACCTTC	CASSGPGPRGYTF
TRBD2	TRBV4-1	16	TRBJ2-7	-	TGCGCCAGCAGCCAAGACGGAACCCTAGCGGACTACGAGCAGTACTTC	CASSQDGTLADYEQYF
TRBD1	TRBV19	17	TRBJ2-6	-	TGTGCCAGTAGTCTTCGACAGGGAAGCTCTGGGGCCAACGTCCTGACTTTC	CASSLRQGSSGANVLTF
-	TRBV10-3	12	TRBJ2-7	-	TGTGCCATCGGGGTGACTAGGGGCGAGCAGTACTTC	CAIGVTRGEQYF
-	TRBV28	14	TRBJ1-4	-	TGTGCCAGCAGGGCCGGGACGAAATCGGTAAAACTGTTTTTT	CASRAGTKSVKLFF
-	TRBV20-1	11	TRBJ2-1	-	TGCAGTGCTCCACGGGACTCTCGGGGGTTCTTC	CSAPRDSRGFF
-	TRBV10-2	13	TRBJ1-2	-	TGCGCCAGCAGTGGAGACTGGAACTATGGCTACACCTTC	CASSGDWNYGYTF
-	TRBV28	14	TRBJ2-5	-	TGTGCCAGCAGTTTCCAAACACCTGCGGGGACCCAGTACTTC	CASSFQTPAGTQYF
-	TRBV4-2	15	TRBJ1-1	-	TGTGCCAGCAGCCAAGACTCGGGGCGAGACACTGAAGCTTTCTTT	CASSQDSGRDTEAFF
-	TRBV5-1	13	TRBJ1-2	once	TGCGCCAGCAGCGCGACAGGAAGGGATGGCTACACCTTC	CASSATGRDGYTF
-	TRBV5-4	16	TRBJ1-2	-	TGTGCCAGCAGCTCTAGAAAGGTGGTAGTGGAGGATGGCTACACCTTC	CASSSRKVVVEDGYTF
-	TRBV6-1	18	TRBJ2-6	-	TGTGCCAGCAGTGTCGACGCAGGGGCTTTTTCTGGGGCCAACGTCCTGACTTTC	CASSVDAGAFSGANVLTF
-	TRBV29-1	11	TRBJ2-3	-	TGCAGCGTTGATTCCGGCGATACGCAGTATTTT	CSVDSGDTQYF
TRBD2	TRBV19	18	TRBJ2-3	-	TGTGCCAGTAGTATAGGAAGCCCCGGGACTAGATTCACAGATACGCAGTATTTT	CASSIGSPGTRFTDTQYF
TRBD1	TRBV7-9	15	TRBJ1-1	-	TGTGCCAGCAGCTTGCTGGACAGGGTGAACACTGAAGCTTTCTTT	CASSLLDRVNTEAFF
-	TRBV9	13	TRBJ2-1	-	TGTGCCAGCAGCACCCTTGGCACTGACGAGCAGTTCTTC	CASSTLGTDEQFF